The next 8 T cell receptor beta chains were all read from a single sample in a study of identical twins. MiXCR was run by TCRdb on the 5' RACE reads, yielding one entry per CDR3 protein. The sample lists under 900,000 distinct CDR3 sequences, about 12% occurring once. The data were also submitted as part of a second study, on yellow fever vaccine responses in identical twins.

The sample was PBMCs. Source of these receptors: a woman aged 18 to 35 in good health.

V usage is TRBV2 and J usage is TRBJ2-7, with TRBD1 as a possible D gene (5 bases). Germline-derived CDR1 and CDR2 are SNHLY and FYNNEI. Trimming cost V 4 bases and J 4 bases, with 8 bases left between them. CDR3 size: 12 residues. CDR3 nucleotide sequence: TGTGCCAGCAGTGCTCAGGGTTACGAGCAGTACGTC. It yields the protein CASSAQGYEQYV.

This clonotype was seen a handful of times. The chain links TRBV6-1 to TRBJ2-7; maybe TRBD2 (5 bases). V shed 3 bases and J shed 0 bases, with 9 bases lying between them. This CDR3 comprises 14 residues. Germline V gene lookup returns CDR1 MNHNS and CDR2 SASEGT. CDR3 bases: TGTGCCAGCAGTGACGTGGGAGCCTCCTACGAGCAGTACGTC. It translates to CASSDVGASYEQYV.

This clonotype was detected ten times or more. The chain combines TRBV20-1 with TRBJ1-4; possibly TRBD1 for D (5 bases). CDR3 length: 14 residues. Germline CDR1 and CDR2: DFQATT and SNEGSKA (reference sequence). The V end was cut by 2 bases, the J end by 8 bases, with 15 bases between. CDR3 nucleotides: TGCAGTGCTAGACCTTGGGGGGTACGGGAAAAACTGTTTTTT. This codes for CSARPWGVREKLFF.

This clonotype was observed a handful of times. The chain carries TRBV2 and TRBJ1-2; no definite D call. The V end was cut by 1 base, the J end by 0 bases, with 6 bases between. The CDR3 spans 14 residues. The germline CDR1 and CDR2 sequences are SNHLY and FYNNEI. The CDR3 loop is CASSEGTTNYGYTF. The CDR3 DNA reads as TGTGCCAGCAGTGAAGGAACAACTAACTATGGCTACACCTTC. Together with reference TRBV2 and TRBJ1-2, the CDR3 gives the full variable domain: EPEVTQTPSHQVTQMGQEVILRCVPISNHLYFYWYRQILGQKVEFLVSFYNNEISEKSEIFDDQFSVERPDGSNFTLKIRSTKLEDSAMYFCASSEGTTNYGYTFGSGTRLTVV.

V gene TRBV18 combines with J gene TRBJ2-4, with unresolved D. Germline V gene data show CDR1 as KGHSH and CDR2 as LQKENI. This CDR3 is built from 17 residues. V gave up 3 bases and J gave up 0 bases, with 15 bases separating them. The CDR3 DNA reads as TGTGCCAGCTCACCGAACGCCCCACCTTTAGCCAAAAACATTCAGTACTTC. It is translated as CASSPNAPPLAKNIQYF. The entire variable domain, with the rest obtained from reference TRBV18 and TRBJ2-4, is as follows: NAGVMQNPRHLVRRRGQEARLRCSPMKGHSHVYWYRQLPEEGLKFMVYLQKENIIDESGMPKERFSAEFPKEGPSILRIQQVVRGDSAAYFCASSPNAPPLAKNIQYFGAGTRLSVL.

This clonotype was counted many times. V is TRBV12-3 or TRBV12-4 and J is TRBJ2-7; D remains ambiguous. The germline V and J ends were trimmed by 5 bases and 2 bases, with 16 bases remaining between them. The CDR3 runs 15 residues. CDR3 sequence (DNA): TGTGCCAGCAGTCCGCGAGGCAGACTTGCCTACGAGCAGTACTTC. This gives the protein CASSPRGRLAYEQYF.

The CDR3 DNA is TGCAGTGCTATAAGAAACAATGAGCAGTTCTTC. Amino acid sequence: CSAIRNNEQFF. This chain connects TRBV20-1 to TRBJ2-1; no reliable D call. Germline CDR1 DFQATT, CDR2 SNEGSKA (reference sequence). Between the trimmed V and J ends, which lost 4 bases and 5 bases, there was a span of 6 bases. The CDR3 has 11 amino acids.

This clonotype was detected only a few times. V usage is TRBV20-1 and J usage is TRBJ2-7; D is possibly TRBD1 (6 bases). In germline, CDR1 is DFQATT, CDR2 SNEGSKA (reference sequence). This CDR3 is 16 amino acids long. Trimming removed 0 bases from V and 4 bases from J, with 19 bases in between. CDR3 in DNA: TGCAGTGCTAGAGATTCCGACAGGTTAGGTGTATACGAGCAGTACTTC. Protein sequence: CSARDSDRLGVYEQYF.